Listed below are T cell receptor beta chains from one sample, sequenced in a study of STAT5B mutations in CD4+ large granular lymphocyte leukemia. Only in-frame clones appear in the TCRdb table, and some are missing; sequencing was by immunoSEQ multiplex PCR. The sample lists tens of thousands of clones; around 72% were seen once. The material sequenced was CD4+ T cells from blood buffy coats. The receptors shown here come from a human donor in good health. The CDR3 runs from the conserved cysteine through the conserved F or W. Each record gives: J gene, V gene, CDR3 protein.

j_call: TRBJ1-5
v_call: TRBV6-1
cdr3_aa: CASSDYQALRPQHF

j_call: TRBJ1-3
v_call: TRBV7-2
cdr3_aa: CASSSSASGNTIYF

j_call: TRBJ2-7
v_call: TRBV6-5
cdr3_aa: CASSRDTTYEQYF

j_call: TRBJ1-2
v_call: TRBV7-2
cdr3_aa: CASTPSFYGYTF

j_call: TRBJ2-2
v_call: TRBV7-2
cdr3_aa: CASSLEIGTGELFF

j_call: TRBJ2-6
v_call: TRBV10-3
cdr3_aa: CASSRGETGANVLTF

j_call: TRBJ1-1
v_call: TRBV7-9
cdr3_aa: CASSLPGWNTEAFF

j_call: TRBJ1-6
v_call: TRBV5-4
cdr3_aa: CASSFFSSPLHF

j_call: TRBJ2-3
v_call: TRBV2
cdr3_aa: CASIFRGGQIVTDTQYF

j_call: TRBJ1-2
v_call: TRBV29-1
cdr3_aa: CSVGGGAEANYGYTF

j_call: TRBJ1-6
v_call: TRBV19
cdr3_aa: CASSIGGDSPLHF